This T cell receptor beta chain was captured in a study of monozygotic twins with inflammatory bowel disease. CDR1 and CDR2 from the germline V gene are MNHEY and SMNVEV (reference sequence). The CDR3 loop spans 15 amino acids. Template switching incorporated UMIs with a 6-nucleotide sample barcode. PCR of TCRalpha and TCRbeta cDNA was nested, with two rounds of around 16 and 10 cycles. TCRdb re-called the 5' RACE reads and catalogs CDR3 proteins one per entry, DNA excluded. The sample has about 300,000 distinct CDR3 sequences; the top ten hold roughly 5.8%. The chain joins TRBV27 to TRBJ1-1. This clonotype was sampled from a human donor with ulcerative colitis or Crohn's disease, or a healthy co-twin of an affected twin (not recorded which). Source material: blood. The CDR3 reads CASSSSPWGNTEAFF.